The 20 T cell receptor beta chains given below trace back to one sample, sequenced in a study of T cell responses to AZD1222 COVID-19 vaccine. Sequenced by immunoSEQ multiplex PCR; TCRdb stores in-frame clones only, minus some. The table shows 150,000 to 200,000 clones, with more than 80% occurring only once. The starting material was peripheral blood, obtained on day 0 of AZD1222 vaccination. The receptors shown here come from an adult in good health.

The rearrangement joins TRBV7-9 to TRBJ1-2; 7 nucleotides line up with TRBD1. Unmatched junction bases numbered 7, after V lost 7 bases and J lost 2 bases. The CDR3 runs 14 residues. CDR1 is SEHNR, CDR2 FQNEAQ, per germline (reference sequence). CDR3 sequence (DNA): TGTGCCAGCACCGGAGACAGGGAAAACTATGGCTACACCTTC. This sequence encodes CASTGDRENYGYTF.

This clone was counted a single time. This rearrangement joins TRBV5-1 to TRBJ2-5; 9 bases line up with TRBD1. V lost 7 bases and J lost 4; bases outside the gene matches: 8. The germline CDR1 and CDR2 sequences are SGHRS and YFSETQ. The CDR3 runs 14 residues. The CDR3 loop is CASREQGAGETQYF. The CDR3 DNA sequence: TGCGCCAGCCGCGAACAGGGGGCCGGAGAGACCCAGTACTTC.

This chain connects TRBV9 to TRBJ2-3; 8 nucleotides agree with TRBD1. Germline assignment: CDR1 SGDLS and CDR2 YYNGEE. Trimming at V came to 0 bases and at J to 5 bases, leaving 11 bases not matched to a gene. The CDR3 is made up of 17 amino acids. CDR3 nucleotides: TGTGCCAGCAGCGTAGTTCAACCGGGACAGGTCTTAGATACGCAGTATTTT. Its translation is CASSVVQPGQVLDTQYF.

This rearrangement joins TRBV28 to TRBJ2-7; TRBD2 agrees at 13 bases. Per germline, CDR1 MDHEN and CDR2 SYDVKM. The trim removed 5 bases at V and 8 bases at J, leaving 12 bases unmatched. The CDR3 is made up of 16 amino acids. The CDR3 sequence is CASSTPSGTSGAQQYF. In DNA form, the CDR3 reads TGTGCCAGCAGTACTCCTTCCGGGACTAGCGGGGCCCAGCAGTACTTC.

The chain employs TRBV18 and TRBJ2-2; the D is unclear. This CDR3 is built from 12 residues. Germline lookup yields CDR1 KGHSH and CDR2 LQKENI. V dropped 2 bases and J dropped 7 bases, with 5 bases sitting between them. The CDR3: CASSPDSGELFF. The CDR3 DNA reads as TGTGCCAGCTCACCAGATAGCGGGGAGCTGTTTTTT.

The rearrangement joins TRBV19 to TRBJ2-3; D may be TRBD2 (6 bases). CDR3 length: 15 residues. The V and J ends lost 9 bases and 2 bases respectively, with 18 bases between them. Germline lookup yields CDR1 LNHDA and CDR2 SQIVND (reference sequence). The CDR3 protein is CASTGTQLHTDTQYF. The CDR3 DNA reads as TGTGCCAGCACCGGGACTCAACTACACACAGATACGCAGTATTTT.

In regard to this clone: This CDR3 is also generated by other DNA sequences in the sample. V gene TRBV12-3 or TRBV12-4 combines with J gene TRBJ2-5; D gene uncertain. Trimming pared 1 base from V and 5 bases from J, leaving 2 bases between. This CDR3 has 11 amino acids. CDR3 sequence reads: CASSLGETQYF. The DNA of the CDR3 is TGTGCCAGCAGTTTAGGGGAGACCCAGTACTTC.

The rearrangement joins TRBV24-1 to TRBJ1-4, with 10 nucleotides matching TRBD1. After removal of 3 bases from V and 6 bases from J, the junction contained 3 bases not matched to a gene. CDR3 length: 15 amino acids. The germline V gene has CDR1 KGHDR and CDR2 SFDVKD. CDR3 amino acids: CATSDGTGDDEKLFF. The CDR3 DNA reads as TGTGCCACCAGTGATGGGACAGGGGACGATGAAAAACTGTTTTTT.

The genes are TRBV28 and TRBJ1-4; D is unclear. CDR3 length: 12 residues. The germline CDR1 and CDR2 sequences are MDHEN and SYDVKM. V dropped 5 bases and J dropped 9 bases, with 10 bases sitting between them. CDR3 loop: CASSPYTKKLFF. The CDR3 nucleotides are TGTGCCAGCAGTCCTTACACGAAAAAACTGTTTTTT.

This chain joins TRBV2 and TRBJ2-5; TRBD2 matches at 7 bases. This CDR3 has 14 amino acids. With V trimmed by 7 bases and J by 2 bases, 7 bases remained unmatched. Germline loops: CDR1 SNHLY, CDR2 FYNNEI. The CDR3 here is CASIPGGRQETQYF. CDR3 nucleotides: TGTGCCAGCATCCCGGGGGGACGGCAAGAGACCCAGTACTTC.

V is TRBV28 and J is TRBJ2-2; D remains ambiguous. The ends were cut back, 5 bases at V and 0 bases at J, with 7 bases in the middle. The germline CDR1 and CDR2 sequences are MDHEN and SYDVKM. This CDR3 contains 14 residues. CDR3 sequence (DNA): TGTGCCAGCAGTCCAGGACCGAACACCGGGGAGCTGTTTTTT. It codes for CASSPGPNTGELFF.

This clone was seen only a few times. The rearrangement joins TRBV7-3 to TRBJ2-1; 7 positions agree with TRBD1. V shed 5 bases, J shed 12 bases, and the junction held 10 bases outside the gene matches. Germline V lookup: CDR1 SGHTA, CDR2 FQGTGA. This CDR3 comprises 13 residues. The CDR3: CASSPHDRVAQFF. CDR3 sequence (DNA): TGTGCCAGCAGCCCGCACGACAGGGTAGCGCAGTTCTTC. Combining the CDR3 with reference TRBV7-3 and TRBJ2-1 gives the whole variable domain GAGVSQTPSNKVTEKGKYVELRCDPISGHTALYWYRQSLGQGPEFLIYFQGTGAADDSGLPNDRFFAVRPEGSVSTLKIQRTERGDSAVYLCASSPHDRVAQFFGPGTRLTVL.

The rearrangement joins TRBV7-9 to TRBJ2-2, with TRBD2 as a possible D gene (5 bases). Between the trimmed V and J ends, which lost 3 bases and 4 bases, there was a span of 6 bases. The CDR3 spans 13 residues. Germline V lookup: CDR1 SEHNR, CDR2 FQNEAQ (reference sequence). The CDR3 protein is CASSFSGTGELFF. The CDR3, as DNA: TGTGCCAGCAGCTTCAGCGGCACCGGGGAGCTGTTTTTT.

V usage is TRBV2 and J usage is TRBJ2-7; D is perhaps TRBD1 or TRBD2 (5 bases each). The germline CDR1 and CDR2 sequences are SNHLY and FYNNEI. V lost 8 bases and J lost 9, with 23 bases in between. CDR3 length: 14 amino acids. CDR3 sequence: CASGVGWGSRAQYF. The CDR3 DNA reads as TGTGCCAGCGGAGTGGGGTGGGGGTCTCGGGCGCAGTACTTC.

This chain connects TRBV5-6 to TRBJ1-3; D uncertain. The CDR3 loop spans 15 amino acids. V dropped 4 bases and J dropped 0 bases, with 11 bases sitting between them. CDR1 is SGHDT, CDR2 YYEEEE, per germline. The chain's CDR3 is CASSQRRGSGNTIYF. The CDR3, as DNA: TGTGCCAGCAGCCAAAGGCGGGGCTCTGGAAACACCATATATTTT.

V and J are TRBV28 and TRBJ1-1; maybe TRBD1 (5 bases). Looked up from germline, CDR1 is MDHEN and CDR2 is SYDVKM. The CDR3 loop spans 14 amino acids. V was cut by 3 bases and J by 1 base, with 9 bases left in between. CDR3 nucleotides: TGTGCCAGCAGTTTGGCAGGGAAGAACACTGAAGCTTTCTTT. It yields the protein CASSLAGKNTEAFF.

CDR3 residues: CASSYEGQGIYEQYF. CDR3 sequence (DNA): TGTGCCAGCAGTTACGAGGGACAGGGAATTTACGAGCAGTACTTC. The chain is built from TRBV6-2 or TRBV6-3 and TRBJ2-7; 9 positions agree with TRBD1. Losses at the gene ends were 2 bases for V and 4 bases for J; bases not matched to a gene: 6. This CDR3 is built from 15 residues. Per germline, CDR1 MNHEY and CDR2 SVGEGT.

This clone was seen a single time. V and J are TRBV6-4 and TRBJ1-2; perhaps TRBD1 as D (6 bases). CDR1 and CDR2 from the germline V gene are MRHNA and SNTAGT. Trimming cost V 4 bases and J 5 bases, with 20 bases left between them. This CDR3 is 16 amino acids long. CDR3 coding DNA: TGTGCCAGCAGTGTGGATTCAGGGGCCCCGATTTATGGCTACACCTTC. Translating it yields CASSVDSGAPIYGYTF.

The chain combines TRBV4-3 with TRBJ1-2; D call uncertain. This CDR3 has 15 residues. Germline values: CDR1 LGHNA, CDR2 YSLEER. V gave up 4 bases and J gave up 2 bases, with 14 bases separating them. As DNA, the CDR3 is TGCGCCAGCAGCCCCGAAGTCCTGCTGAACTATGGCTACACCTTC. It yields the protein CASSPEVLLNYGYTF.

The chain combines TRBV6-5 with TRBJ2-1; D remains unclear. The V end lost 4 bases, the J end lost 5 bases, and 9 bases lay between the germline ends. Looked up from germline, CDR1 is MNHEY and CDR2 is SVGAGI. This CDR3 has 13 residues. The CDR3 DNA sequence: TGTGCCAGCAGTTTAGGTGGCCACAATGAGCAGTTCTTC. Residues: CASSLGGHNEQFF.